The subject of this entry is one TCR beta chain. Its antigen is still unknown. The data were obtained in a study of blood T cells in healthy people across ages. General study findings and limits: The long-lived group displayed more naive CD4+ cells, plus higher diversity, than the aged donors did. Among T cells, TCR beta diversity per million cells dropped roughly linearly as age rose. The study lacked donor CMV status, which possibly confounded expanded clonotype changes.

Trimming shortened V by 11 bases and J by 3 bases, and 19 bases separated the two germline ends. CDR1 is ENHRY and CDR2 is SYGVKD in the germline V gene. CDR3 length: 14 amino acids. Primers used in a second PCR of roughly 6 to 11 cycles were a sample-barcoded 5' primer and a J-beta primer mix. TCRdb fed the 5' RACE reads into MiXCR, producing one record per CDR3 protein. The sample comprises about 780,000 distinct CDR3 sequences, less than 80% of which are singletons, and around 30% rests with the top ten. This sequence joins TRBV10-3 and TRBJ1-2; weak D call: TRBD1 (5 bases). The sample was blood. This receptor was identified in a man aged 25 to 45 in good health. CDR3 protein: CAVTHSKGHYGYTF. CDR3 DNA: TGTGCCGTCACACACAGTAAGGGGCACTATGGCTACACCTTC.